The 18 T cell receptor beta chains below come from one sample, sequenced in a study of blood T cell repertoires in COVID-19. Clones were sequenced by immunoSEQ multiplex PCR, and TCRdb holds only the in-frame ones, with some missing. The table lists 150,000 or so clones, 85% to 90% of them singletons. The sequencing sample was made of peripheral blood. The receptors were sampled from a man between 18 and 35 years old with COVID-19, enrolled during active disease.

This clone appeared once. The chain has TRBV24-1 and TRBJ2-1, with 9 bases aligning to TRBD2. The CDR3 is made up of 15 amino acids. Germline-derived CDR1 and CDR2 are KGHDR and SFDVKD. Trimming cost V 3 bases and J 5 bases; bases outside gene matches: 4. The CDR3 DNA follows: TGTGCCACCAGTGATAAGGTAGCGGGGGACAATGAGCAGTTCTTC. This encodes CATSDKVAGDNEQFF.

The chain combines TRBV5-6 with TRBJ1-4; unclear D gene. The CDR3 is made up of 13 amino acids. Per the germline V gene, CDR1 is SGHDT and CDR2 is YYEEEE. Trimming took 1 base from V and 10 from J, leaving 11 bases between them. CDR3 nucleotide sequence: TGTGCCAGCAGCTTGAGCTTAAACCGAAAACTGTTTTTT. This encodes CASSLSLNRKLFF.

CDR3 amino acids: CASSVGTSWGRELFF. The CDR3 bases are TGCGCCAGCAGCGTTGGGACTAGCTGGGGAAGGGAGCTGTTTTTT. This rearrangement joins TRBV5-1 to TRBJ2-2, with 9 bases fitting TRBD2. The CDR3 contains 15 residues. V shed 4 bases, J shed 9 bases, and the junction held 10 bases outside the gene matches. The V gene's germline CDR1 is SGHRS and CDR2 YFSETQ. Complete variable domain (other parts from reference TRBV5-1 and TRBJ2-2): KAGVTQTPRYLIKTRGQQVTLSCSPISGHRSVSWYQQTPGQGLQFLFEYFSETQRNKGNFPGRFSGRQFSNSRSEMNVSTLELGDSALYLCASSVGTSWGRELFFGEGSRLTVL.

The rearrangement joins TRBV15 to TRBJ2-5; D might be TRBD1 (7 bases). Germline V gene sequence: CDR1 LNHNV, CDR2 YYDKDF (reference sequence). V dropped 4 bases and J dropped 5 bases, with 14 bases sitting between them. This CDR3 contains 14 residues. This CDR3 reads CATSTAGGWETQYF. CDR3 nucleotide sequence: TGTGCCACCAGCACTGCAGGGGGGTGGGAGACCCAGTACTTC.

The chain links TRBV21-1 to TRBJ2-7; the table's D call of TRBD2 was not tested on the DNA. TRBV21-1 corresponds to a pseudogene. The CDR3 totals 14 residues. CDR3 loop: CARNLAGPYYEQYF. The CDR3 DNA sequence: TGTGCCAGGAACCTAGCGGGACCGTATTACGAGCAGTACTTC.

The chain recombines TRBV12-3 or TRBV12-4 with TRBJ1-1; TRBD1 matches at 7 bases. Germline trimming cut 5 bases from V and 10 bases from J; bases unmatched to any gene: 10. CDR3 length: 13 amino acids. CDR3 amino acids: CASSGRQGGTAFF. The CDR3 DNA sequence: TGTGCCAGCAGTGGCCGACAGGGTGGGACAGCTTTCTTT.

This chain connects TRBV5-1 to TRBJ1-1; 9 bases align to TRBD1. Unmatched junction bases numbered 12, after V lost 3 bases and J lost 6 bases. The CDR3 has 16 amino acids. Germline V gene sequence: CDR1 SGHRS, CDR2 YFSETQ. The CDR3 loop reads CASSYSGTGLKSEAFF. CDR3 bases: TGCGCCAGCAGCTACTCCGGGACAGGGTTAAAGTCTGAAGCTTTCTTT. Together with reference TRBV5-1 and TRBJ1-1, the CDR3 gives the full variable domain: KAGVTQTPRYLIKTRGQQVTLSCSPISGHRSVSWYQQTPGQGLQFLFEYFSETQRNKGNFPGRFSGRQFSNSRSEMNVSTLELGDSALYLCASSYSGTGLKSEAFFGQGTRLTVV.

The chain uses TRBV6-4 and TRBJ2-2, with TRBD1 matching over 8 bases. Losses at the gene ends were 3 bases for V and 5 bases for J; bases not matched to a gene: 2. This CDR3 contains 14 residues. Germline V gives CDR1 MRHNA, CDR2 SNTAGT. The CDR3 reads CASSEDRETGELFF. Here the CDR3 DNA reads TGTGCCAGCAGTGAGGACAGGGAAACCGGGGAGCTGTTTTTT.

This clone was detected a few times. V gene TRBV7-8 combines with J gene TRBJ2-2; D is uncertain. CDR3 length equals 14 residues. Per germline, CDR1 SGHVS and CDR2 FQNEAQ. V lost 3 bases and J 6 bases, leaving 11 bases between the germline ends. The CDR3 nucleotides are TGTGCCAGCAGCTTCCGTAGCCTGTCCGGGGAGCTGTTTTTT. Protein sequence: CASSFRSLSGELFF.

This chain connects TRBV4-3 to TRBJ1-3, with 10 positions matching TRBD1. Germline-derived CDR1 and CDR2 are LGHNA and YSLEER. CDR3 length: 21 residues. After removal of 0 bases from V and 0 bases from J, the junction contained 14 bases not matched to a gene. In nucleotides, the CDR3 is TGCGCCAGCAGCCAAGATTGGGGAGGGACAGGGGTCCTAAACTCTGGAAACACCATATATTTT. This encodes CASSQDWGGTGVLNSGNTIYF.

The chain couples TRBV5-1 to TRBJ2-7; TRBD2 agrees at 10 bases. Germline V lookup: CDR1 SGHRS, CDR2 YFSETQ. The CDR3 runs 15 residues. The junction had 5 bases not matched to a gene; V was cut back by 0 bases and J by 5 bases. The CDR3 region is CASSLGLAGVDEQYF. In nucleotides, the CDR3 is TGCGCCAGCAGCTTGGGGCTAGCGGGAGTTGACGAGCAGTACTTC.

The chain couples TRBV15 to TRBJ2-3; 13 positions agree with TRBD2. The CDR3 has 20 residues. Trimming cost V 0 bases and J 1 base; bases outside gene matches: 10. CDR1 and CDR2 (germline): LNHNV, YYDKDF (reference sequence). The CDR3 spells CATSRDEGLAGLTGTDTQYF. The CDR3 coding sequence is TGTGCCACCAGCAGAGATGAGGGACTAGCGGGATTAACTGGCACAGATACGCAGTATTTT. Complete variable domain (other parts from reference TRBV15 and TRBJ2-3): DAMVIQNPRYQVTQFGKPVTLSCSQTLNHNVMYWYQQKSSQAPKLLFHYYDKDFNNEADTPDNFQSRRPNTSFCFLDIRSPGLGDTAMYLCATSRDEGLAGLTGTDTQYFGPGTRLTVL.

The chain is built from TRBV4-2 and TRBJ2-3; D is undetermined. Trimming shortened V by 1 base and J by 1 base, and 6 bases separated the two germline ends. This CDR3 has 14 residues. In germline, CDR1 is LGHNA, CDR2 YNFKEQ. CDR3 nucleotides: TGTGCCAGCAGCCAAGGACTGGGCACAGATACGCAGTATTTT. Translating it yields CASSQGLGTDTQYF.

V gene TRBV24-1 combines with J gene TRBJ2-1; TRBD2 matches at 11 bases. The CDR3 has 16 amino acids. V lost 3 bases to trimming and J lost 7 bases; unmatched junction nucleotides: 7. The germline CDR1 and CDR2 sequences are KGHDR and SFDVKD. For the CDR3, the DNA is TGTGCCACCAGTGATATAGCGGGAGGGGGGGGGAATGAGCAGTTCTTC. As protein: CATSDIAGGGGNEQFF.

The J gene is TRBJ2-5, the V gene TRBV6-6; 8 positions agree with TRBD1. There are 17 residues in the CDR3. The germline V gene has CDR1 MNHNY and CDR2 SVGAGI (reference sequence). With 5 bases clipped from V and 3 bases from J, the junction kept 14 bases outside the gene matches. CDR3 DNA: TGTGCCAGCAGTCCCGGGCAAACGGACAGGGAGAAAGAGACCCAGTACTTC. Its protein product is CASSPGQTDREKETQYF.

The table lists this clone with a count of one. V is TRBV6-2 or TRBV6-3 and J is TRBJ1-1, with D hard to call. CDR3 length equals 12 residues. The V end lost 6 bases, the J end lost 4 bases, and 9 bases lay between the germline ends. Germline assignment: CDR1 MNHEY and CDR2 SVGEGT. As DNA, the CDR3 is TGTGCCAGCAGCCAGAGTTTCACTGAAGCTTTCTTT. Translated, it gives CASSQSFTEAFF.

The chain combines TRBV18 with TRBJ1-3; no reliable D call. Trimming shortened V by 6 bases and J by 0 bases, and 15 bases separated the two germline ends. CDR3 size: 16 residues. Germline assignment: CDR1 KGHSH and CDR2 LQKENI. CDR3 DNA: TGTGCCAGCTCTTCGACTTCAGTAAGCTCTGGAAACACCATATATTTT. This sequence encodes CASSSTSVSSGNTIYF.

As concerns this clone: One end of the junction varies from germline; a read error may be responsible. As DNA, the CDR3 is TGTGCCAGCAGCCAAGATTTGGTAGCGGGGCTCACCTCCTCCGAGCAGTACTTC. It yields the protein CASSQDLVAGLTSSEQYF. V gene TRBV3-1 (or the pseudogene TRBV3-2) combines with J gene TRBJ2-7; 8 bases map to TRBD2. Germline V lookup: CDR1 LGHDT, CDR2 YNNKEL (reference sequence). The length of the CDR3 is 18 residues.